This TCR beta chain was documented in a study of cytomegalovirus exposure and HLA in healthy donors. It was with 60 Vbeta and 13 Jbeta primers that the PCR ran. TCRdb keeps only in-frame clones here, not all; method: immunoSEQ multiplex PCR. This table has approximately 150,000 clones, 68% appearing once. CDR3 length equals 16 residues. Germline values: CDR1 MDHEN, CDR2 SYDVKM. Between the trimmed V and J ends, which lost 1 base and 2 bases, there was a span of 14 bases. Sequencing was done on a sample of PBMCs. The chain recombines TRBV28 with TRBJ1-2; no clear D. The sequence came from a man over 45 in good health and CMV-seronegative. In DNA form, the CDR3 reads TGTGCCAGCAGTTTATCGGGGTCCAGTCGCAACTATGGCTACACCTTC. Protein sequence: CASSLSGSSRNYGYTF.